These 25 T cell receptor beta chains originate from one sample sequenced in a study of blood T cell repertoires in COVID-19. Libraries were prepared by immunoSEQ multiplex PCR; TCRdb keeps only in-frame clonotypes and omits some of them. The top ten clones hold about 9.4% of a sample with about 28,000 clones, roughly 87% of them seen once. Material for sequencing was peripheral blood. The receptors here all came from a human donor in a cohort sampled during active COVID-19.

V and J are TRBV2 and TRBJ2-5; 7 bases fit TRBD2. Losses at the gene ends were 7 bases for V and 2 bases for J; bases not matched to a gene: 7. The CDR3 contains 14 residues. Germline values: CDR1 SNHLY, CDR2 FYNNEI. CDR3 bases: TGTGCCAGCAAGCGGGACGGTAGTCAAGAGACCCAGTACTTC. Its protein product is CASKRDGSQETQYF.

V gene TRBV7-8 combines with J gene TRBJ2-3, with TRBD2 matching over 8 bases. V lost 2 bases and J lost 8; bases outside the gene matches: 6. The CDR3 covers 14 residues. Per germline, CDR1 SGHVS and CDR2 FQNEAQ. Here the CDR3 reads CASSLREGLATQYF. The CDR3 DNA sequence: TGTGCCAGCAGCTTACGGGAGGGCCTGGCTACGCAGTATTTT.

The chain recombines TRBV5-6 with TRBJ2-7; tentatively, D is TRBD1 (6 bases). The germline gives CDR1 SGHDT, CDR2 YYEEEE. The CDR3 is 14 amino acids. Trimming took off 5 bases at V and 4 bases at J, with 16 bases between the two ends. The CDR3 nucleotides read TGTGCCAGCAGTCGGACAGAGATAATTTACGAGCAGTACTTC. It codes for CASSRTEIIYEQYF. The entire variable domain, with the rest obtained from reference TRBV5-6 and TRBJ2-7, is as follows: DAGVTQSPTHLIKTRGQQVTLRCSPKSGHDTVSWYQQALGQGPQFIFQYYEEEERQRGNFPDRFSGHQFPNYSSELNVNALLLGDSALYLCASSRTEIIYEQYFGPGTRLTVT.

The chain links TRBV7-7 to TRBJ2-1, with D perhaps TRBD2 (7 bases). V gave up 8 bases and J gave up 8 bases, with 22 bases separating them. Germline V gene sequence: CDR1 SSHAT, CDR2 FNYEAQ (reference sequence). The CDR3 sequence is 15 residues long. The CDR3: CASGGGGISEDEQFF. The CDR3, as DNA: TGTGCCAGCGGCGGGGGCGGGATCTCGGAGGATGAGCAGTTCTTC.

In the case of this clone: One end of the junction varies from germline; a read error may be responsible. This sequence joins TRBV9 and TRBJ2-4; no clear D. Per germline, CDR1 SGDLS and CDR2 YYNGEE. This CDR3 is built from 11 residues. CDR3 coding DNA: TGTGCCAGCAGCGTAGATGGCAGGTGGGACTTC. This translates into CASSVDGRWDF.

The rearrangement uses TRBV5-1 and TRBJ1-1, with 10 bases matching TRBD1. Germline V gene sequence: CDR1 SGHRS, CDR2 YFSETQ. The V gene end was trimmed by 4 bases and the J gene end by 5 bases; junction bases not matched to a gene: 8. The CDR3 is 15 residues long. The CDR3 loop reads CASSRTGGDGTEAFF. The CDR3 bases are TGCGCCAGCAGCCGGACAGGGGGAGATGGTACTGAAGCTTTCTTT.

The CDR3 here is CASSSYYGELFF. The CDR3 DNA follows: TGTGCCAGCAGCTCATACTACGGGGAGCTGTTTTTT. V and J are TRBV5-8 and TRBJ2-2, with no clear D. V gave up 3 bases and J gave up 7 bases, with 7 bases separating them. CDR1 and CDR2 from the germline V gene are SGHTS and YDEGEE. This CDR3 region has 12 residues.

The chain is built from TRBV11-2 and TRBJ2-1; 8 positions match TRBD1. The length of the CDR3 is 15 residues. CDR1 and CDR2 from the germline V gene are SGHAT and FQNNGV. V shed 6 bases, J shed 0 bases, and the junction held 4 bases outside the gene matches. The CDR3 sequence: CASRETGASYNEQFF. The DNA for the CDR3 is TGTGCCAGCAGGGAGACAGGGGCCTCCTACAATGAGCAGTTCTTC. Together with reference TRBV11-2 and TRBJ2-1, the CDR3 gives the full variable domain: EAGVAQSPRYKIIEKRQSVAFWCNPISGHATLYWYQQILGQGPKLLIQFQNNGVVDDSQLPKDRFSAERLKGVDSTLKIQPAKLEDSAVYLCASRETGASYNEQFFGPGTRLTVL.

This sequence joins TRBV5-4 and TRBJ1-1; the D gene is possibly TRBD1 (6 bases). Germline V gene data show CDR1 as SGHNT and CDR2 as YYREEE (reference sequence). This CDR3 contains 15 residues. Trimming removed 4 bases at V and 5 bases at J, with 18 bases between. CDR3 sequence reads: CASSPGQQQVTEAFF. For the CDR3, the DNA is TGTGCCAGCAGCCCCGGACAGCAACAAGTAACTGAAGCTTTCTTT. Full variable domain (remainder filled in from reference TRBV5-4 and TRBJ1-1): ETGVTQSPTHLIKTRGQQVTLRCSSQSGHNTVSWYQQALGQGPQFIFQYYREEENGRGNFPPRFSGLQFPNYSSELNVNALELDDSALYLCASSPGQQQVTEAFFGQGTRLTVV.

This rearrangement joins TRBV6-5 to TRBJ2-7; D perhaps matches TRBD2 (6 bases). Germline V lookup: CDR1 MNHEY, CDR2 SVGAGI. This CDR3 has 16 residues. V lost 0 bases to trimming and J lost 2 bases, with 14 bases between them. The CDR3 here is CASSYSTLASTYEQYF. In nucleotides, the CDR3 is TGTGCCAGCAGTTACTCGACCCTAGCGAGCACCTACGAGCAGTACTTC.

The V and J genes are TRBV2 and TRBJ2-3; D is unresolved. V was cut by 3 bases and J by 0 bases, with 4 bases left in between. The CDR3 extends over 13 amino acids. Looked up from germline, CDR1 is SNHLY and CDR2 is FYNNEI. The CDR3 protein is CASSDSSTDTQYF. As DNA, the CDR3 is TGTGCCAGCAGTGATAGTAGCACAGATACGCAGTATTTT.

V usage is TRBV30 and J usage is TRBJ1-2, with D perhaps TRBD1 (5 bases). The germline CDR1 and CDR2 sequences are GTSNPN and SVGIG (reference sequence). This CDR3 has 10 residues. V was pared by 3 bases and J by 7 bases, with 6 bases between. The CDR3 loop reads CAWRGVGYTF. The CDR3 DNA is TGTGCCTGGAGAGGGGTTGGCTACACCTTC. Looking up the rest from reference TRBV30 and TRBJ1-2 gives the full variable domain: SQTIHQWPATLVQPVGSPLSLECTVEGTSNPNLYWYRQAAGRGLQLLFYSVGIGQISSEVPQNLSASRPQDRQFILSSKKLLLSDSGFYLCAWRGVGYTFGSGTRLTVV.

The CDR3 nucleotides read TGTGCCAGCAGTGTCCAGGGACAGATAAATCAGCCCCAGCATTTT. Its translation: CASSVQGQINQPQHF. V usage is TRBV2 and J usage is TRBJ1-5; 7 bases are shared with TRBD1. Germline assignment: CDR1 SNHLY and CDR2 FYNNEI. The CDR3 has 15 amino acids. V was pared by 4 bases and J by 4 bases, with 7 bases of the junction left unmatched.

This clone was seen a handful of times. This chain uses TRBV7-2 with TRBJ2-5, with TRBD2 matching over 10 bases. The CDR3 has 16 residues. V lost 0 bases and J lost 5; bases outside the gene matches: 6. Germline loops: CDR1 SGHTA, CDR2 FQGNSA. The DNA for the CDR3 is TGTGCCAGCAGCTTAGCTAGGCTAGCGGGAGCGGAGACCCAGTACTTC. It yields the protein CASSLARLAGAETQYF.

V usage is TRBV7-9 and J usage is TRBJ1-2, with TRBD1 identical over 8 bases. V shed 6 bases and J 3 bases; nucleotides not matched to a gene: 6. Germline CDR1 is SEHNR and CDR2 is FQNEAQ (reference sequence). The CDR3 consists of 14 residues. The CDR3 nucleotides are TGTGCCAGCAGTAAGGACAGGGACTACTATGGCTACACCTTC. It specifies CASSKDRDYYGYTF.

Remarks on this clone: At one end, the junction sequence differs from germline, possibly due to a read error. The chain is built from TRBV2 and TRBJ1-6; 11 bases match TRBD1. This CDR3 spans 16 amino acids. Germline values: CDR1 SNHLY, CDR2 FYNNEI. This chain's CDR3 is CASREGQGANNSPLHF. DNA for the CDR3: TGTGCCAGCAGAGAAGGACAGGGGGCAAACAATTCACCCCTCCACTTT.

This chain connects TRBV3-1 (or the pseudogene TRBV3-2) to TRBJ1-5, with 8 bases aligning to TRBD1. The germline V gene encodes CDR1 LGHDT and CDR2 YNNKEL (reference sequence). V lost 2 bases, J lost 6 bases, and 6 bases stayed unmatched. The CDR3 has 15 amino acids. The chain's CDR3 is CASSQFFGQGQPQHF. CDR3 DNA sequence: TGTGCCAGCAGCCAATTCTTCGGACAGGGTCAGCCCCAGCATTTT.

The V call is TRBV10-3, the J call TRBJ2-2; 11 bases map to TRBD2. V shed 4 bases and J 6 bases; nucleotides not matched to a gene: 7. CDR3 length: 16 residues. Germline values: CDR1 ENHRY, CDR2 SYGVKD. Here the CDR3 reads CAISVTSGSIAGELFF. As DNA, the CDR3 is TGTGCCATCAGTGTTACTAGCGGGAGTATCGCCGGGGAGCTGTTTTTT.

This clone was detected once. This chain links TRBV20-1 with TRBJ2-5; no firm D call. V lost 3 bases and J 6 bases, leaving 11 bases between the germline ends. This CDR3 has 12 residues. The germline CDR1 and CDR2 sequences are DFQATT and SNEGSKA (reference sequence). The CDR3 nucleotides are TGCAGTGCTAGTAGTAGCACGAAGACCCAGTACTTC. It encodes CSASSSTKTQYF.

This clone was picked up one time. Here the CDR3 reads CASSIRGLPNYGYTF. CDR3 coding DNA: TGTGCCAGCAGCATAAGGGGGCTTCCTAACTATGGCTACACCTTC. The V gene is TRBV21-1, the J gene TRBJ1-2; the table's D gene call, TRBD1, was not cross checked with the DNA. TRBV21-1 counts as a pseudogene. The CDR3 loop spans 15 amino acids.

This sequence joins TRBV7-2 and TRBJ1-1, with D possibly TRBD1 on 6 matching bases. This CDR3 region has 13 residues. Germline V gene data show CDR1 as SGHTA and CDR2 as FQGNSA. With 1 base removed from V and 5 bases from J, the gap between germline ends came to 8 bases. CDR3 protein: CASSLVQGTEAFF. CDR3 bases: TGTGCCAGCAGCTTAGTCCAGGGGACTGAAGCTTTCTTT.

The CDR3 DNA follows: TGTGCCAGCAGCCTCGGACAGGGAGCTTACTCTGGGGCCAACGTCCTGACTTTC. Encoded protein: CASSLGQGAYSGANVLTF. V usage is TRBV3-1 (or the pseudogene TRBV3-2) and J usage is TRBJ2-6, with 8 nucleotides matching TRBD1. From germline, CDR1 is LGHDT and CDR2 YNNKEL (reference sequence). With 4 bases clipped from V and 0 bases from J, the junction kept 8 bases outside the gene matches. The CDR3 runs to 18 residues.

This chain links TRBV5-5 with TRBJ2-7; 7 nucleotides match TRBD1. Germline CDR1 reads SGHKS; CDR2 reads YYEKEE (reference sequence). V gave up 0 bases and J gave up 3 bases; unmatched junction bases: 9. The CDR3 covers 16 residues. Here the CDR3 reads CASSLGHKTGSYEQYF. The CDR3, as DNA: TGTGCCAGCAGCTTGGGCCACAAGACAGGGAGCTACGAGCAGTACTTC.

The gene calls are TRBV7-9 and TRBJ2-1; 8 bases are shared with TRBD2. V dropped 5 bases and J dropped 5; count of bases not matched to a gene: 14. This CDR3 region has 17 residues. The germline V gene encodes CDR1 SEHNR and CDR2 FQNEAQ (reference sequence). Here the CDR3 reads CASSLPRISGAHNEQFF. The DNA of the CDR3 is TGTGCCAGCAGCCTACCGAGGATTAGCGGGGCCCACAATGAGCAGTTCTTC.

The V call is TRBV3-1 (or the pseudogene TRBV3-2), the J call TRBJ2-3; 7 bases are a match to TRBD2. J was trimmed by 4 bases and V by 4 bases; bases with no gene match: 5. This CDR3 contains 14 residues. Germline lookup yields CDR1 LGHDT and CDR2 YNNKEL (reference sequence). The CDR3 DNA follows: TGTGCCAGCAGCCCCCAAACTAGCGCAGATACGCAGTATTTT. Translated: CASSPQTSADTQYF.